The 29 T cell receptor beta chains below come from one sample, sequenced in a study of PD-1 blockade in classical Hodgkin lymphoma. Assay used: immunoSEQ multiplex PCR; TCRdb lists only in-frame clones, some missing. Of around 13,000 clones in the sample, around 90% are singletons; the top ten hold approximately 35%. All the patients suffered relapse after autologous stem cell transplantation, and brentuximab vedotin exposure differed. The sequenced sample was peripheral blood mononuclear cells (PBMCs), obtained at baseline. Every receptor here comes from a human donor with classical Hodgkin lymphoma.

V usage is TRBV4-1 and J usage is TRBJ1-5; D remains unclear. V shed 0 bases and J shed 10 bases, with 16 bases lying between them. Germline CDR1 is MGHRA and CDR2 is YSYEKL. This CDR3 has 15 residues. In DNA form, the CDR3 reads TGCGCCAGCAGCCAAGAAGAGGCAGTGCACCACCCCCAGCATTTT. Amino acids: CASSQEEAVHHPQHF.

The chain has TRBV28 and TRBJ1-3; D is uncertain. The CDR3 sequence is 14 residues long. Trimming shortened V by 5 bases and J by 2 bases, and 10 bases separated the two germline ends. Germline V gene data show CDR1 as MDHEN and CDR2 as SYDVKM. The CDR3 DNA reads TGTGCCAGCAGTCGCAGGCCCGCTGGAAACACCATATATTTT. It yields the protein CASSRRPAGNTIYF.

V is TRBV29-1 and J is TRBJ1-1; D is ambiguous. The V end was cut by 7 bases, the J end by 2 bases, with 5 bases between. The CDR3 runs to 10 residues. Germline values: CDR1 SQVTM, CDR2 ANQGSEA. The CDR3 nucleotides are TGCAGCGCCACTAACACTGAAGCTTTCTTT. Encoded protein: CSATNTEAFF. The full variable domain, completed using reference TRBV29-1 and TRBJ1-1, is SAVISQKPSRDICQRGTSLTIQCQVDSQVTMMFWYRQQPGQSLTLIATANQGSEATYESGFVIDKFPISRPNLTFSTLTVSNMSPEDSSIYLCSATNTEAFFGQGTRLTVV.

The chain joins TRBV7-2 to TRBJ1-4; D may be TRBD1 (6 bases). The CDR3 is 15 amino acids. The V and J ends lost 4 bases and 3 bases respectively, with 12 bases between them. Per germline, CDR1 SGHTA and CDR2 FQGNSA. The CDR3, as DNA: TGTGCCAGCAGCTCTTTACAGGGCCCTAATGAAAAACTGTTTTTT. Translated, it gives CASSSLQGPNEKLFF.

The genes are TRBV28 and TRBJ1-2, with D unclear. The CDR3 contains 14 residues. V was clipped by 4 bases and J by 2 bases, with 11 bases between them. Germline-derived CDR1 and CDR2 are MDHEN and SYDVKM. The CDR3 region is CASSSPVLNYGYTF. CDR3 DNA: TGTGCCAGCAGTTCTCCTGTACTCAACTATGGCTACACCTTC.

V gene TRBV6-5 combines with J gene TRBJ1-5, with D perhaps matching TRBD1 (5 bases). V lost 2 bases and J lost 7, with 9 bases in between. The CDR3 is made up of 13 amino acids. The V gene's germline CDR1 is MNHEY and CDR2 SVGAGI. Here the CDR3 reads CASSYGQGQPQHF. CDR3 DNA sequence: TGTGCCAGCAGTTACGGCCAGGGCCAGCCCCAGCATTTT.

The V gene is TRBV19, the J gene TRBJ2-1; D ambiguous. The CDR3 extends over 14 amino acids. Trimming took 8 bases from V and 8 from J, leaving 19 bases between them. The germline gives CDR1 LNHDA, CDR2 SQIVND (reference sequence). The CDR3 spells CASGPRPTTHEQFF. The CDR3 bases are TGTGCCAGTGGACCTAGGCCCACTACTCATGAGCAGTTCTTC. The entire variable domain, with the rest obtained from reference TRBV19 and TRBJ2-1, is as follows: DGGITQSPKYLFRKEGQNVTLSCEQNLNHDAMYWYRQDPGQGLRLIYYSQIVNDFQKGDIAEGYSVSREKKESFPLTVTSAQKNPTAFYLCASGPRPTTHEQFFGPGTRLTVL.

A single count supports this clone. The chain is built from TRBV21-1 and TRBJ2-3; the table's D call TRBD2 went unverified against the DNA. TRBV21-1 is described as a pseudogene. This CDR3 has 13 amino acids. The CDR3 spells CATPSAVTDTQYF. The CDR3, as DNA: TGTGCCACCCCGAGCGCGGTAACAGATACGCAGTATTTT.

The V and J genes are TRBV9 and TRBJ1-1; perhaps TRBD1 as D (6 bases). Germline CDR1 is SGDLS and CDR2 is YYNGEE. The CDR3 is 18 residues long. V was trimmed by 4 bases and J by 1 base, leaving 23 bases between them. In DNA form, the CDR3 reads TGTGCCAGCAGCAAACCGCGCCAAAACAGGGCGAGGAACACTGAAGCTTTCTTT. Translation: CASSKPRQNRARNTEAFF.

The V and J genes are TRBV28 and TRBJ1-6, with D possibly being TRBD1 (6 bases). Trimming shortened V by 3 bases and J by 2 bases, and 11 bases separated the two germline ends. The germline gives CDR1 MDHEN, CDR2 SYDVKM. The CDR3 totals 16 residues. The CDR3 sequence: CASSFGGAPYNSPLHF. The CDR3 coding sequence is TGTGCCAGCAGTTTTGGGGGGGCCCCCTATAATTCACCCCTCCACTTT.

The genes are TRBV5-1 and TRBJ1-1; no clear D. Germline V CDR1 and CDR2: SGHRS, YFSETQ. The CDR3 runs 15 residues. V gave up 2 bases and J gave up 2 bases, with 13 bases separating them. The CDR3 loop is CASSFIRDTNTEAFF. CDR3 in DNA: TGCGCCAGCAGCTTTATCCGGGATACCAACACTGAAGCTTTCTTT.

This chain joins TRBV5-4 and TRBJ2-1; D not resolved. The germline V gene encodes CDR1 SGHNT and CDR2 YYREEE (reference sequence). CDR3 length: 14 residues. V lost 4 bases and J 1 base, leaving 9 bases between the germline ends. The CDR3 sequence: CASSKGGSYNEQFF. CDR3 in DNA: TGTGCCAGCAGCAAGGGCGGTTCCTACAATGAGCAGTTCTTC.

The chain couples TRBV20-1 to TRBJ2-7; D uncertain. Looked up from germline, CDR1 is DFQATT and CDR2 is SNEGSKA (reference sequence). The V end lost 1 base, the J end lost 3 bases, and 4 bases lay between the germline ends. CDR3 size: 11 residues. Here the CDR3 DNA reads TGCAGTGCTAGAGTCGACTACGAGCAGTACTTC. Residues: CSARVDYEQYF.

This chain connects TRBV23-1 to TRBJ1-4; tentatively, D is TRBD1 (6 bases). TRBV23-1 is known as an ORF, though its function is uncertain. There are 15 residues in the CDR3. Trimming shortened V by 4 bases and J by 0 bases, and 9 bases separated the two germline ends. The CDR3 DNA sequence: TGCGCCAGCAGTCGCCAGGGGTCAACTAATGAAAAACTGTTTTTT. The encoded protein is CASSRQGSTNEKLFF.

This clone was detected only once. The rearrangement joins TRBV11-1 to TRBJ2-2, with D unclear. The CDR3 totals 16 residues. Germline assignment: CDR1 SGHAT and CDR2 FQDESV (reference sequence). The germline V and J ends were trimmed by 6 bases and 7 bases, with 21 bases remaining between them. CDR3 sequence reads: CASSPVLRKGSGELFF. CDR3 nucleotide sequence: TGTGCCAGCAGTCCAGTACTGCGCAAAGGAAGCGGGGAGCTGTTTTTT.

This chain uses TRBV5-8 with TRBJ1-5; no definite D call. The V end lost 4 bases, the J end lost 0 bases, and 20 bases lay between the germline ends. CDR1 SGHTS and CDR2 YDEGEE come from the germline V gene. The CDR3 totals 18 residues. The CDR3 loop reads CASSPTRTLAYSNQPQHF. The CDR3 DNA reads TGTGCCAGCAGCCCGACCCGGACGTTAGCTTATAGCAATCAGCCCCAGCATTTT.

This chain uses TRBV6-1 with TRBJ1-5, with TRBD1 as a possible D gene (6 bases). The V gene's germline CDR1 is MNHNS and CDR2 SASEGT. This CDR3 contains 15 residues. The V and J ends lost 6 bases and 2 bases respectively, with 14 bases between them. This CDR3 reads CASSPKGEGNQPQHF. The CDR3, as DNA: TGTGCCAGCAGCCCAAAGGGGGAGGGCAATCAGCCCCAGCATTTT.

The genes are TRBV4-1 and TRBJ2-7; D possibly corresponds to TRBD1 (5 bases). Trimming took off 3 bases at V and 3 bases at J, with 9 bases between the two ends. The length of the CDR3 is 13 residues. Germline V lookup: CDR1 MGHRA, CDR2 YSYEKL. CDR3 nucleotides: TGCGCCAGCAGCCAGTTGGACATCTACGAGCAGTACTTC. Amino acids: CASSQLDIYEQYF.

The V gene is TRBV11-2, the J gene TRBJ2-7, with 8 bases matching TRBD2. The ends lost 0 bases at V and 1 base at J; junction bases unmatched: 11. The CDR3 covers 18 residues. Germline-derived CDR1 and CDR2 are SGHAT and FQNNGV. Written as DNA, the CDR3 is TGTGCCAGCAGCTTAGAATTAGTTGCGGGAGGAGTATCCTACGAGCAGTACTTC. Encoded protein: CASSLELVAGGVSYEQYF.

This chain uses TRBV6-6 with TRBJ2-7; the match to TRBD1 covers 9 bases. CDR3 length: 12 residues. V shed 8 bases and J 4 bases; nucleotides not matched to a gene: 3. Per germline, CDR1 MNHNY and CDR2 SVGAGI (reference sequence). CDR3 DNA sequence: TGTGCCAGCGCCGGGACAGGGTACGAGCAGTACTTC. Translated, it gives CASAGTGYEQYF.

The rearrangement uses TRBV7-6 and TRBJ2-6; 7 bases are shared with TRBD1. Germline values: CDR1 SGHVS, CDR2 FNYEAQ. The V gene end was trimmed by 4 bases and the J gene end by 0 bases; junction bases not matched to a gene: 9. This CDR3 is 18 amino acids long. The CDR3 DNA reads TGTGCCAGCAGCTCCCGGGACAGAGGATCCTCTGGGGCCAACGTCCTGACTTTC. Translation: CASSSRDRGSSGANVLTF.

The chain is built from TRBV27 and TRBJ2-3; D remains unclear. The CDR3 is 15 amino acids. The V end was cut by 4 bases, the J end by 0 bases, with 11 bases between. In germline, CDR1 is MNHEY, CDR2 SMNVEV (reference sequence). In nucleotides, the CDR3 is TGTGCCAGCAGTTACAGCACCTTTAGCACAGATACGCAGTATTTT. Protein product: CASSYSTFSTDTQYF.

This CDR3 is CASSFSGWTEAFF. The CDR3, as DNA: TGTGCCAGCAGTTTCTCGGGGTGGACTGAAGCTTTCTTT. V usage is TRBV27 and J usage is TRBJ1-1; unclear D gene. From germline, CDR1 is MNHEY and CDR2 SMNVEV (reference sequence). The CDR3 extends over 13 amino acids. With 3 bases removed from V and 5 bases from J, the gap between germline ends came to 10 bases.

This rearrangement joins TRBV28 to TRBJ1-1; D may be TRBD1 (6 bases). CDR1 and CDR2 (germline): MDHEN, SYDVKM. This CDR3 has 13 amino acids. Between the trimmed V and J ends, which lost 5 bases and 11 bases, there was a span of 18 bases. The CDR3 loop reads CASSKRGVILAFF. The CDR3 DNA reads TGTGCCAGCAGTAAAAGGGGGGTGATTTTGGCTTTCTTT.

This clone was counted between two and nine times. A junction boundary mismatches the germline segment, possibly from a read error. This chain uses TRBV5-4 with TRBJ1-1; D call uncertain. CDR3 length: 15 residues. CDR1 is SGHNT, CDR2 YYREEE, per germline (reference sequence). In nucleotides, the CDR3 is TGCGCCAGCAGCTTGCTTAATCAGCCAGACACTGAAGCTTTCTTT. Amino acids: CASSLLNQPDTEAFF.

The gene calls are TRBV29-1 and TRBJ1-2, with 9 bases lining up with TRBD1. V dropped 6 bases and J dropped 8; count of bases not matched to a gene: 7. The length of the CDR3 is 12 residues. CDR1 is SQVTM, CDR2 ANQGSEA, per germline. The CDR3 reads CSVGQGLRGYTF. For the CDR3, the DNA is TGCAGCGTCGGACAGGGGCTACGCGGCTACACCTTC.

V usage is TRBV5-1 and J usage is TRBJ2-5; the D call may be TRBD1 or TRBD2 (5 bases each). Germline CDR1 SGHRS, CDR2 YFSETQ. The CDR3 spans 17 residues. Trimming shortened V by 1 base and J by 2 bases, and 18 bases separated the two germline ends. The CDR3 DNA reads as TGCGCCAGCAGCTTGCGTGGAAGTGGGGGTGTTCAAGAGACCCAGTACTTC. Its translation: CASSLRGSGGVQETQYF. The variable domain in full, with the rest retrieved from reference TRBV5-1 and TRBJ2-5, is KAGVTQTPRYLIKTRGQQVTLSCSPISGHRSVSWYQQTPGQGLQFLFEYFSETQRNKGNFPGRFSGRQFSNSRSEMNVSTLELGDSALYLCASSLRGSGGVQETQYFGPGTRLLVL.

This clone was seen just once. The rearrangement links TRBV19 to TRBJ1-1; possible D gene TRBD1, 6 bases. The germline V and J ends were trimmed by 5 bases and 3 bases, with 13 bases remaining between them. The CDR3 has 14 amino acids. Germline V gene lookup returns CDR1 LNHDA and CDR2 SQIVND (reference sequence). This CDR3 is CASSLWDTDTEAFF. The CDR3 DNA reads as TGTGCCAGTAGTCTATGGGACACCGACACTGAAGCTTTCTTT.

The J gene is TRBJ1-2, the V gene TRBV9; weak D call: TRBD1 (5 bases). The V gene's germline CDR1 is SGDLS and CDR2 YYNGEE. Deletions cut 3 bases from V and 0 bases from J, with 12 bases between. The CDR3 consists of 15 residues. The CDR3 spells CASSAGTRANYGYTF. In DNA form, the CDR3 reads TGTGCCAGCAGCGCGGGGACCCGTGCTAACTATGGCTACACCTTC.